These 16 T cell receptor beta chains were sequenced from one sample in a study of cytomegalovirus exposure and HLA in healthy donors. With 60 Vbeta and 13 Jbeta primers, the PCR was carried out. Sequencing was performed with immunoSEQ multiplex PCR; in TCRdb, only in-frame clones are kept and a portion is missing. The sample holds about 120,000 clones, 75% to 80% seen once. Sequenced: PBMCs. Receptors originate from a woman aged 25 to 39 in good health and CMV-seropositive.

A note on this clone: This specimen includes other DNA sequences encoding the same CDR3. The CDR3 DNA sequence: TGCAGCGTCGGACAGGGTCAAGAGACCCAGTACTTC. Its translation: CSVGQGQETQYF. V is TRBV29-1 and J is TRBJ2-5; 8 bases are a match to TRBD1. This CDR3 contains 12 residues. Looked up from germline, CDR1 is SQVTM and CDR2 is ANQGSEA. V trimming: 6 bases; J trimming: 2 bases; junction bases outside the gene matches: 2. The full variable domain, rest sourced from reference TRBV29-1 and TRBJ2-5, is SAVISQKPSRDICQRGTSLTIQCQVDSQVTMMFWYRQQPGQSLTLIATANQGSEATYESGFVIDKFPISRPNLTFSTLTVSNMSPEDSSIYLCSVGQGQETQYFGPGTRLLVL.

The chain has TRBV19 and TRBJ1-1, with no clear D. The germline V and J ends were trimmed by 5 bases and 0 bases, with 16 bases remaining between them. Germline assignment: CDR1 LNHDA and CDR2 SQIVND (reference sequence). This CDR3 has 16 residues. The CDR3: CASSPTLMHMNTEAFF. CDR3 nucleotides: TGTGCCAGTAGTCCCACGTTGATGCACATGAACACTGAAGCTTTCTTT.

This clone was seen only a few times. The chain links TRBV11-2 to TRBJ1-4, with D possibly being TRBD1 (5 bases). V lost 5 bases and J 13 bases, leaving 23 bases between the germline ends. Germline V gene lookup returns CDR1 SGHAT and CDR2 FQNNGV. This CDR3 is 15 amino acids long. The CDR3 is CASSADSQGRNGLFF. The CDR3 bases are TGTGCCAGCAGCGCAGATAGCCAGGGTCGAAATGGACTGTTTTTT.

The J gene is TRBJ2-7, the V gene TRBV7-2; TRBD1 aligns across 8 bases. Germline values: CDR1 SGHTA, CDR2 FQGNSA. Germline trimming cut 5 bases from V and 2 bases from J; bases unmatched to any gene: 8. The CDR3 spans 15 residues. CDR3 DNA sequence: TGTGCCAGCAGCCCCGGACAGGGATCGCCCTACGAGCAGTACTTC. This translates into CASSPGQGSPYEQYF.

This chain joins TRBV11-2 and TRBJ2-5; tentative D call: TRBD2 (6 bases). Germline CDR1 SGHAT, CDR2 FQNNGV. The CDR3 has 14 residues. With 1 base removed from V and 5 bases from J, the gap between germline ends came to 11 bases. Here the CDR3 reads CASSLGGVGETQYF. The CDR3, as DNA: TGTGCCAGCAGCTTAGGGGGGGTCGGGGAGACCCAGTACTTC.

V is TRBV28 and J is TRBJ1-3; no clear D. CDR3 length: 13 residues. With 3 bases removed from V and 2 bases from J, the gap between germline ends came to 5 bases. Germline CDR1 and CDR2: MDHEN and SYDVKM. The CDR3 spells CASSFRAGNTIYF. Written as DNA, the CDR3 is TGTGCCAGCAGTTTCCGGGCTGGAAACACCATATATTTT.

As concerns this clone: At one end the junction does not follow the germline gene, possibly because of a read error. The V gene is TRBV7-9, the J gene TRBJ2-5; 8 nucleotides align to TRBD2. This CDR3 spans 15 amino acids. Germline assignment: CDR1 SEHNR and CDR2 FQNEAQ (reference sequence). CDR3 sequence reads: CSSNTGLVLQETQYF. In nucleotides, the CDR3 is TGTTCCAGCAACACGGGACTAGTTCTCCAAGAGACCCAGTACTTC.

This rearrangement joins TRBV5-1 to TRBJ2-5, with 7 bases aligning to TRBD2. This CDR3 contains 14 residues. Germline-derived CDR1 and CDR2 are SGHRS and YFSETQ. V trimming: 3 bases; J trimming: 1 base; junction bases outside the gene matches: 3. The CDR3 loop reads CASSWGGIQETQYF. In nucleotides, the CDR3 is TGCGCCAGCAGCTGGGGGGGGATCCAAGAGACCCAGTACTTC.

This clone was counted once. The rearrangement joins TRBV5-5 to TRBJ1-5; 7 nucleotides align to TRBD1. Germline lookup yields CDR1 SGHKS and CDR2 YYEKEE (reference sequence). V shed 5 bases and J 7 bases; nucleotides not matched to a gene: 12. The CDR3 runs to 15 residues. The CDR3 nucleotides read TGTGCCAGCAGTCCGACAGGGCGGGTTGGGCAGCCCCAGCATTTT. It codes for CASSPTGRVGQPQHF.

In this sample, this clone turned up once. The chain joins TRBV5-1 to TRBJ2-5; D is undetermined. The CDR3 totals 15 residues. V was trimmed by 3 bases and J by 6 bases, leaving 18 bases between them. Germline CDR1 is SGHRS and CDR2 is YFSETQ. CDR3 amino acids: CASSSQPVGEQTQYF. In nucleotides, the CDR3 is TGCGCCAGCAGCTCGCAACCGGTGGGCGAGCAGACCCAGTACTTC.

The chain employs TRBV30 and TRBJ1-4; D perhaps matches TRBD1 (5 bases). Between the trimmed V and J ends, which lost 4 bases and 2 bases, there was a span of 11 bases. This CDR3 has 14 residues. Germline CDR1 and CDR2: GTSNPN and SVGIG (reference sequence). The CDR3 spells CAWKRGATNEKLFF. The DNA of the CDR3 is TGTGCCTGGAAGCGTGGGGCCACTAATGAAAAACTGTTTTTT.

This clone showed up just once. The rearrangement uses TRBV29-1 and TRBJ2-1; 11 positions match TRBD2. The V gene's germline CDR1 is SQVTM and CDR2 ANQGSEA. Losses at the gene ends were 2 bases for V and 2 bases for J; bases not matched to a gene: 14. This CDR3 is 19 amino acids long. DNA for the CDR3: TGCAGCGTTGAATCGGGTTGGCTAGCGGGGGGTCCCGCCTACAATGAGCAGTTCTTC. This encodes CSVESGWLAGGPAYNEQFF.

This chain joins TRBV28 and TRBJ2-7, with a tentative D call TRBD1 (6 bases). The CDR3 runs 12 residues. CDR1 and CDR2 (germline): MDHEN, SYDVKM. Trimming took off 6 bases at V and 6 bases at J, with 12 bases between the two ends. CDR3 protein: CASSTGRSEQYF. The CDR3 DNA follows: TGTGCCAGCAGCACAGGGAGAAGCGAGCAGTACTTC.

This chain links TRBV12-2 with TRBJ1-1; TRBD1, the table's D call, lacks a check against the DNA. TRBV12-2 is noted as a pseudogene. This CDR3 has 15 residues. CDR3 in DNA: TGTGCAAGTCGCTTAGCGACAGGGATGAACACTGAAGCTTTCTTT. This gives the protein CASRLATGMNTEAFF.

This chain joins TRBV19 and TRBJ1-1, with 10 bases identical to TRBD1. The CDR3 loop spans 15 amino acids. The ends lost 6 bases at V and 5 bases at J; junction bases unmatched: 9. CDR1 is LNHDA, CDR2 SQIVND, per germline (reference sequence). The CDR3 sequence is CASSPMGGQGTEAFF. The CDR3 DNA reads TGTGCCAGTAGCCCTATGGGGGGACAGGGGACTGAAGCTTTCTTT.

The chain carries TRBV4-3 and TRBJ1-3, with D hard to call. Germline CDR1 reads LGHNA; CDR2 reads YSLEER. This CDR3 spans 13 amino acids. With 0 bases removed from V and 5 bases from J, the gap between germline ends came to 5 bases. The CDR3 region is CASSQDARNTIYF. In DNA, the CDR3 is TGCGCCAGCAGCCAAGATGCGAGAAACACCATATATTTT.